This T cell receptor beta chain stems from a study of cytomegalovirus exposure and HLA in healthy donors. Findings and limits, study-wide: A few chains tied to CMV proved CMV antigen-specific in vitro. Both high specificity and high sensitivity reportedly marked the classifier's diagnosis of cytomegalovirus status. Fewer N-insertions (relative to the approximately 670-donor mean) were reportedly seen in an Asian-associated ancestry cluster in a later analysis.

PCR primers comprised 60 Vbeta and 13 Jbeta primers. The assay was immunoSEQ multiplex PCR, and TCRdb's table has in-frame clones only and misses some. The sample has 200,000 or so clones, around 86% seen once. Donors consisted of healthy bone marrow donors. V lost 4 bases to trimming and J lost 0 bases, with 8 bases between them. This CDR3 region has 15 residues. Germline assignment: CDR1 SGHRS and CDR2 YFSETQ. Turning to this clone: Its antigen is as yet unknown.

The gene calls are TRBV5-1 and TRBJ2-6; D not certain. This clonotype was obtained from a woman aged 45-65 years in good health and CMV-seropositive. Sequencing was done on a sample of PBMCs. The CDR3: CASSAAASGANVLTF. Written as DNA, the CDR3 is TGCGCCAGCAGCGCGGCGGCCTCTGGGGCCAACGTCCTGACTTTC. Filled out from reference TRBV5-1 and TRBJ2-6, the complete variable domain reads KAGVTQTPRYLIKTRGQQVTLSCSPISGHRSVSWYQQTPGQGLQFLFEYFSETQRNKGNFPGRFSGRQFSNSRSEMNVSTLELGDSALYLCASSAAASGANVLTFGAGSRLTVL.